The TCR beta chain under discussion was sequenced for a study of shared clonotypes between healthy human individuals. Comments on this clone: Its cognate antigen is unknown.

Clones were sequenced by immunoSEQ multiplex PCR, and TCRdb holds only the in-frame ones, with some missing. Counted here are over 2 million clones, about 90% occurring once; the ten biggest clones make up more than 0.35%. Donors were healthy HIV-negative adults without recent acute infections or vaccinations. Study results and caveats: Naive CD4 clonotypes were shared across a handful of donors at 4.5% to 6%. The authors expected sequencing depth to affect clonotype sharing among donors.

V was clipped by 4 bases and J by 5 bases; unmatched bases: 15. The germline CDR1 and CDR2 sequences are SGHNT and YYREEE (reference sequence). CDR3 length equals 18 residues. The J gene is TRBJ2-5, the V gene TRBV5-4, with TRBD1 matching 12 bases. The TCR was taken from a man aged 18 to 29 in good health. Some clones in this sample may be carry-over from other donors' samples. Sequencing input: naive CD4+ T cells from PBMCs. The subset is: CD45RA+ positively selected. Here the CDR3 DNA reads TGTGCCAGCAGCCCTACGAAGCCCGGGACAGGGGGCGGCGAGACCCAGTACTTC. This translates into CASSPTKPGTGGGETQYF. The variable domain in full, completed from reference TRBV5-4 and TRBJ2-5, reads ETGVTQSPTHLIKTRGQQVTLRCSSQSGHNTVSWYQQALGQGPQFIFQYYREEENGRGNFPPRFSGLQFPNYSSELNVNALELDDSALYLCASSPTKPGTGGGETQYFGPGTRLLVL.